What follows describes a single T cell receptor (beta chain). Its matching antigen is unknown. Cultured CD4+ T cell DNA was sequenced using the Oncomine TCR Beta short-read assay. TCRdb called the PCR reads again in MiXCR, with one record for every CDR3 protein. The sample contains about 25,000 distinct CDR3 sequences, 49% of which appear only once. This sample is part of a study of vaccination and CD4 T cells after COVID-19. For the study at large: Cellular stimulation was performed using overlapping spike peptides derived from SARS-CoV-2, HCoV-NL63, HCoV-OC43 and HCoV-229E.

Trimming left V 3 bases short and J 1 base short, with 13 bases between. The V gene's germline CDR1 is LNHDA and CDR2 SQIVND (reference sequence). The CDR3 sequence is 16 residues long. The treatment: approximately nine-day PBMC culture with coronavirus spike peptide pools or control peptides (ViraFEST assay). The gene calls are TRBV19 and TRBJ2-1; D not certain. Sequences were obtained from CD4+ T cells from blood, cultured in vitro. The TCR originated in a human donor who had recovered from COVID-19. The CDR3 is CASSINPAESYNEQFF. In DNA, the CDR3 is TGTGCCAGTAGTATTAACCCTGCGGAGTCCTACAATGAGCAGTTCTTC.